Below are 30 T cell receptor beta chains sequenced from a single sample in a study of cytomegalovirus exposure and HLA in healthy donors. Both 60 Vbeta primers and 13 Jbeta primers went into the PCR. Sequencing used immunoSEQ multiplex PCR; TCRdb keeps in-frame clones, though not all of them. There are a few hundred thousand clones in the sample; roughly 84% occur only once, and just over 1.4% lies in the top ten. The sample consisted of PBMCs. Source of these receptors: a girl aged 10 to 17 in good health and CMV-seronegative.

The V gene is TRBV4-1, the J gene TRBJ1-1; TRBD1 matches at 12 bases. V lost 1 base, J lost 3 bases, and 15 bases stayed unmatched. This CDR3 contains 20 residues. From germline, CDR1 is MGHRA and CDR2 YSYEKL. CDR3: CASSQVLPRDRGLGDTEAFF. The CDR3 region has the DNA TGCGCCAGCAGCCAAGTTCTCCCCCGGGACAGGGGGCTCGGGGACACTGAAGCTTTCTTT.

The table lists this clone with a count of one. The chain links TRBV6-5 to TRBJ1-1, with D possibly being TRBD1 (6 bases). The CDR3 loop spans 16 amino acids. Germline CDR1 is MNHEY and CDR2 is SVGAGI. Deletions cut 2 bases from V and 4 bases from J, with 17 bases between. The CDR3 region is CASSYGGGGESTEAFF. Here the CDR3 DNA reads TGTGCCAGCAGTTACGGGGGAGGGGGGGAGTCCACTGAAGCTTTCTTT.

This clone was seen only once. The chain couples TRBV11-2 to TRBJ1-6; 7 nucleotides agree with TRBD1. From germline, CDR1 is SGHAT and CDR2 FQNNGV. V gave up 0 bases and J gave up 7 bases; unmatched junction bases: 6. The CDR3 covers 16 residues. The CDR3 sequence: CASSLEAGGFNSPLHF. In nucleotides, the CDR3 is TGTGCCAGCAGCTTAGAGGCAGGGGGATTCAATTCACCCCTCCACTTT.

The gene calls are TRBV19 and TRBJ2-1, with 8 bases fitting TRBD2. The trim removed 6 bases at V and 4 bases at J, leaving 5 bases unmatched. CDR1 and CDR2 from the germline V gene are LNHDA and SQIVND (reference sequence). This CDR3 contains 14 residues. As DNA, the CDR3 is TGTGCCAGTAGGGCGGGAGGTTCGTACAATGAGCAGTTCTTC. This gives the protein CASRAGGSYNEQFF.

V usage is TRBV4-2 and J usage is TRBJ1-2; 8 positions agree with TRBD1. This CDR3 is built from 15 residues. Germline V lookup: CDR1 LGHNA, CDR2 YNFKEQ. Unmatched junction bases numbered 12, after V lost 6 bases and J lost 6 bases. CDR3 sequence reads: CASRGSDREKNGYTF. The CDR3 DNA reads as TGTGCCAGCAGAGGGTCGGACAGGGAAAAGAATGGCTACACCTTC.

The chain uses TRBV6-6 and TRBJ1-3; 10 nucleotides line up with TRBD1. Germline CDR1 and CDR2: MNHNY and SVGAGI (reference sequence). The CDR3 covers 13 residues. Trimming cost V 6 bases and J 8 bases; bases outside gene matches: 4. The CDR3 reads CASRRTGGDTIYF. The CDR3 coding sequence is TGTGCCAGCAGGAGGACAGGGGGAGACACCATATATTTT.

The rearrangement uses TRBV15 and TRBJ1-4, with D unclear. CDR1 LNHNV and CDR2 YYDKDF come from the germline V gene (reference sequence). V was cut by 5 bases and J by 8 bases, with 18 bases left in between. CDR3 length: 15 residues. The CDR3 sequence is CATSGGQKVSEKLFF. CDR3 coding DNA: TGTGCCACCAGCGGAGGCCAGAAAGTTTCGGAAAAACTGTTTTTT.

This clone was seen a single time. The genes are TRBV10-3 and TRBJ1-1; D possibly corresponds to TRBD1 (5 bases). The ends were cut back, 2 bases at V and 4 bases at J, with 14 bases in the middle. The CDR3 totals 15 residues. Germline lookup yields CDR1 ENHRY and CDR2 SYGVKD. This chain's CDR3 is CAISELGVGGTEAFF. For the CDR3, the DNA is TGTGCCATCAGTGAGCTAGGGGTCGGGGGCACTGAAGCTTTCTTT.

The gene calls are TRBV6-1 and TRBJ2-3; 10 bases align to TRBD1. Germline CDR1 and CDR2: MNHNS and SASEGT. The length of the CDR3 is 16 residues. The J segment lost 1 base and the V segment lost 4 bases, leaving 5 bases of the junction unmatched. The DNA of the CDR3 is TGTGCCAGCAGTGCCCGACAGGGGGCTGGCACAGATACGCAGTATTTT. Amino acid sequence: CASSARQGAGTDTQYF.

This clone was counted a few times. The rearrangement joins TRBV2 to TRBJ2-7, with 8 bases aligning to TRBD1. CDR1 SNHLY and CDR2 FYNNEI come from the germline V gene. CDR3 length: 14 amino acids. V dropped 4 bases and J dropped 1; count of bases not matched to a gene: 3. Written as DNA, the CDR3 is TGTGCCAGCAGTGGGGGGACAGGATCCTACGAGCAGTACTTC. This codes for CASSGGTGSYEQYF.

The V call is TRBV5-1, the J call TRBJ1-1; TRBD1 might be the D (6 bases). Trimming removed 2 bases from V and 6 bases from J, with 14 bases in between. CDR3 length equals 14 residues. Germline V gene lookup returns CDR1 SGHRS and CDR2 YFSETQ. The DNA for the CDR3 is TGCGCCAGCAGCTTTACAGGGTCCGGGGCTGAAGCTTTCTTT. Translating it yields CASSFTGSGAEAFF.

Here the CDR3 reads CASSPGQSSSYNEQFF. The DNA for the CDR3 is TGTGCCAGCAGCCCCGGACAGTCCAGCTCCTACAATGAGCAGTTCTTC. The chain links TRBV9 to TRBJ2-1, with a possible D match to TRBD1 (6 bases). CDR1 is SGDLS and CDR2 is YYNGEE in the germline V gene. V was pared by 4 bases and J by 0 bases, with 14 bases between. The CDR3 extends over 16 amino acids.

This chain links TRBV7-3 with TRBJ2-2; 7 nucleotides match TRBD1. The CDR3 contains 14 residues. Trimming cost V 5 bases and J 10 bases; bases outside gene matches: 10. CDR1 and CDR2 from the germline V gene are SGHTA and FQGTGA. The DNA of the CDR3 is TGTGCCAGCAGCCAGACGACAGGGCGTATGGAGCTGTTTTTT. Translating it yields CASSQTTGRMELFF. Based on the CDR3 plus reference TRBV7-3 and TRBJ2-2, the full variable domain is GAGVSQTPSNKVTEKGKYVELRCDPISGHTALYWYRQSLGQGPEFLIYFQGTGAADDSGLPNDRFFAVRPEGSVSTLKIQRTERGDSAVYLCASSQTTGRMELFFGEGSRLTVL.

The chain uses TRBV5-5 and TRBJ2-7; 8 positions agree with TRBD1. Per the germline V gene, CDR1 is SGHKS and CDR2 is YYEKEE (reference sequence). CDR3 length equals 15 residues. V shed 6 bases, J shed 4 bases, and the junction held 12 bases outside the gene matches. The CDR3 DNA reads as TGTGCCAGCACGAAATCACAGGGGGACATTTACGAGCAGTACTTC. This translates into CASTKSQGDIYEQYF.

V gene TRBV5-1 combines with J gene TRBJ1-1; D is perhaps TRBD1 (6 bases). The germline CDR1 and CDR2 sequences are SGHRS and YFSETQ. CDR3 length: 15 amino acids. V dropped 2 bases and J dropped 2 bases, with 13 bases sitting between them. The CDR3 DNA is TGCGCCAGCAGCTTCGGGACACTCGACAACACTGAAGCTTTCTTT. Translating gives CASSFGTLDNTEAFF.

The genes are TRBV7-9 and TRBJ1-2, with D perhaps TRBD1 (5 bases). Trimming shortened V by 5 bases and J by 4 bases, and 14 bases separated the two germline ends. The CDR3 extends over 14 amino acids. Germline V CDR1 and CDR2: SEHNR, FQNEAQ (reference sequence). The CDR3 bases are TGTGCCAGCAGCACACGCTTTGACAGCTATGGCTACACCTTC. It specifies CASSTRFDSYGYTF.

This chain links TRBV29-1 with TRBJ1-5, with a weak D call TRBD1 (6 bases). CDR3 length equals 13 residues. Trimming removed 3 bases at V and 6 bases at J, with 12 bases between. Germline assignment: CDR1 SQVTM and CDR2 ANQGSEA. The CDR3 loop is CSVEQGLGQPQHF. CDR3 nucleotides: TGCAGCGTTGAGCAGGGGCTTGGTCAGCCCCAGCATTTT.

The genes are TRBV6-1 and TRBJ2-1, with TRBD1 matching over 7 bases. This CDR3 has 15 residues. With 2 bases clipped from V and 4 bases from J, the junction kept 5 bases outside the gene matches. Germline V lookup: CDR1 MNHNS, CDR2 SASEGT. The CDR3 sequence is CASSEFRGQYNEQFF. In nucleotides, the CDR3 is TGTGCCAGCAGTGAATTTAGGGGACAGTACAATGAGCAGTTCTTC.

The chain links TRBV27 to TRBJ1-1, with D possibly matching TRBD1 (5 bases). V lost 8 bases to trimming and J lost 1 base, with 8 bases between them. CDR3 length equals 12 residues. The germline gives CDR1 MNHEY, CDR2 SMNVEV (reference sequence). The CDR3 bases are TGTGCCAGCCGCACAGGGAACACTGAAGCTTTCTTT. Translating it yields CASRTGNTEAFF.

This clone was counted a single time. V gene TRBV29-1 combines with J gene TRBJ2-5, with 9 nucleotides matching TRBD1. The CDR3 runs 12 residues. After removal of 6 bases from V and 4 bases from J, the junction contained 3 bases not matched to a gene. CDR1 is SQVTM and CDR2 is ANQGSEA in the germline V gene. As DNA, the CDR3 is TGCAGCGTCACGGGACAGGGAGAGACCCAGTACTTC. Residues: CSVTGQGETQYF.

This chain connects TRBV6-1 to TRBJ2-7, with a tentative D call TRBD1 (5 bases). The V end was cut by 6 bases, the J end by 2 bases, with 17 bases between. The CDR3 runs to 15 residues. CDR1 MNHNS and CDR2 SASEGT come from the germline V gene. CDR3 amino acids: CASSPGQFLTYEQYF. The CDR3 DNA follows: TGTGCCAGCAGCCCTGGACAATTCCTAACCTACGAGCAGTACTTC.

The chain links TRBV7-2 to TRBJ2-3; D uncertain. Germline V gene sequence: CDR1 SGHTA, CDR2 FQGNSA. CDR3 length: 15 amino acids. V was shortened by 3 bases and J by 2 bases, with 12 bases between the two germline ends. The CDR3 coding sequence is TGTGCCAGCAGCTTCGCCCCGACACCCACAGATACGCAGTATTTT. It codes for CASSFAPTPTDTQYF.

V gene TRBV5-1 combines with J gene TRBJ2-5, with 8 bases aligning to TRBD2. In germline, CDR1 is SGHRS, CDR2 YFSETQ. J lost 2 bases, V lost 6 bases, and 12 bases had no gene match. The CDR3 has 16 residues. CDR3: CASKVGGALGQETQYF. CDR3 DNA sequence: TGCGCCAGCAAGGTCGGGGGGGCCCTAGGACAAGAGACCCAGTACTTC.

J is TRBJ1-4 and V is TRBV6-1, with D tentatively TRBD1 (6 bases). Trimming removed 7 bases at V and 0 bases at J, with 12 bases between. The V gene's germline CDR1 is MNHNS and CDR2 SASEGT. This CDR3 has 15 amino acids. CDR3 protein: CASNPWTATNEKLFF. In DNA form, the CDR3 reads TGTGCCAGCAACCCCTGGACAGCAACTAATGAAAAACTGTTTTTT.

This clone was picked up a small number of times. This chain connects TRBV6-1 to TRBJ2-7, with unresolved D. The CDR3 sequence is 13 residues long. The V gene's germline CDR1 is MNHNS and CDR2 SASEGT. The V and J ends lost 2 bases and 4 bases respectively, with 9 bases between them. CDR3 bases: TGTGCCAGCAGTGAATGGCCGGGTTACGAGCAGTACTTC. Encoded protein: CASSEWPGYEQYF.

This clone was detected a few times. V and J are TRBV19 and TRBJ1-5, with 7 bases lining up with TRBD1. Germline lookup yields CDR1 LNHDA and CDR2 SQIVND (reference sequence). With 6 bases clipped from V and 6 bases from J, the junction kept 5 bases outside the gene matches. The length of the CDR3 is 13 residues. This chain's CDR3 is CASSDRDPQPQHF. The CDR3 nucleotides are TGTGCCAGTAGCGACAGGGATCCTCAGCCCCAGCATTTT.

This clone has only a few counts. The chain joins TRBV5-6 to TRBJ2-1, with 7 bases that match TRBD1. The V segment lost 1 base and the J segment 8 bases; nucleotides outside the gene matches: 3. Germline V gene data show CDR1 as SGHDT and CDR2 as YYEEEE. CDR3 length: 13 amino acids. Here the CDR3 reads CASSLLQGYEQFF. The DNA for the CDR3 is TGTGCCAGCAGCTTGCTACAGGGGTATGAGCAGTTCTTC.

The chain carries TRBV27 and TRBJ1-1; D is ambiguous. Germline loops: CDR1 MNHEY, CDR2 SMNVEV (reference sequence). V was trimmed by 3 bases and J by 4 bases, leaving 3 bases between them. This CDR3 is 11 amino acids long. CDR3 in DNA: TGTGCCAGCAGTTTCGGCACTGAAGCTTTCTTT. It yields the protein CASSFGTEAFF.

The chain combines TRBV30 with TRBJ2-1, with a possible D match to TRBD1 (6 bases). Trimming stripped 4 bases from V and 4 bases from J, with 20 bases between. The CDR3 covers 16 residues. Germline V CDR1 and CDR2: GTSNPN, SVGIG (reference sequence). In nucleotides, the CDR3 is TGTGCCTGGACCCGGGACCAGGGGATCCTATACAATGAGCAGTTCTTC. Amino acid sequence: CAWTRDQGILYNEQFF. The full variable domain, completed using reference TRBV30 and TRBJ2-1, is SQTIHQWPATLVQPVGSPLSLECTVEGTSNPNLYWYRQAAGRGLQLLFYSVGIGQISSEVPQNLSASRPQDRQFILSSKKLLLSDSGFYLCAWTRDQGILYNEQFFGPGTRLTVL.

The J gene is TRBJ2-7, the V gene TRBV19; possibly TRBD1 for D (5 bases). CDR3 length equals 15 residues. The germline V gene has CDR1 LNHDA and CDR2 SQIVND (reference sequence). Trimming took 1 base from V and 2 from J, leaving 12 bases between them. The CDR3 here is CASSIVQGTTYEQYF. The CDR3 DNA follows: TGTGCCAGTAGTATAGTGCAGGGCACTACCTACGAGCAGTACTTC.